This TCR beta chain is drawn from a study of lymphopenia after photon versus proton radiotherapy. With 5 bases clipped from V and 8 bases from J, the junction kept 13 bases outside the gene matches. Germline V gives CDR1 SEHNR, CDR2 FQNEAQ (reference sequence). This CDR3 has 16 residues. Profiling relied on immunoSEQ multiplex PCR, and the TCRdb table lists in-frame clones only, not all of them. There are 43,000 or so clones in the sample; 85% occur only once, and around 2.2% lies in the top ten. Sequencing was performed on peripheral blood, taken from a patient treated with photon-based radiotherapy. This TCR was recovered from a man aged 35 to 55 with gastric cancer. V gene TRBV7-9 combines with J gene TRBJ2-2; 8 bases fit TRBD2. In DNA form, the CDR3 reads TGTGCCAGCAGCACCGCTGGGACTAGGGATCCAGGGGAGCTGTTTTTT. Protein product: CASSTAGTRDPGELFF.